These 30 T cell receptor beta chains originate from one sample sequenced in a study of shared clonotypes between healthy human individuals. The method was immunoSEQ multiplex PCR; TCRdb's version includes in-frame clones alone and lacks a portion of them. Of a few million clones listed, approximately 96% were seen once; the top ten hold 0.13%. The sequenced material came from naive CD4+ T cells sorted from blood. The subset here: CD45RA+ positively selected. All receptors derive from a man between 18 and 35 years old in good health.

The genes are TRBV21-1 and TRBJ2-3; TRBD1 was called by the table and not checked on the DNA. TRBV21-1 is flagged as a pseudogene. This CDR3 is 13 amino acids long. The DNA of the CDR3 is TGTGCCAGCAGCCTCAGGGTCACAGATACGCAGTATTTT. Translating it yields CASSLRVTDTQYF.

The V gene is TRBV27, the J gene TRBJ1-4; D is ambiguous. The CDR3 has 13 amino acids. Germline assignment: CDR1 MNHEY and CDR2 SMNVEV (reference sequence). V dropped 5 bases and J dropped 7 bases, with 11 bases sitting between them. The chain's CDR3 is CASSVGLFEKLFF. DNA for the CDR3: TGTGCCAGCAGTGTAGGCCTGTTTGAAAAACTGTTTTTT.

The chain combines TRBV11-2 with TRBJ2-7; TRBD2 matches at 12 bases. CDR3 length equals 16 residues. J was trimmed by 8 bases and V by 4 bases; bases with no gene match: 12. CDR1 SGHAT and CDR2 FQNNGV come from the germline V gene. The CDR3 coding sequence is TGTGCCAGCAGCTCGGGACTAGCGGGCGTCGGCGAACAGCAGTACTTC. This translates into CASSSGLAGVGEQQYF.

The CDR3 loop reads CASSLAEIAGGPEEQYF. The CDR3, as DNA: TGTGCCAGCAGCTTAGCCGAAATAGCGGGAGGGCCTGAAGAGCAGTACTTC. The gene calls are TRBV7-9 and TRBJ2-7; 11 nucleotides match TRBD2. The ends lost 0 bases at V and 7 bases at J; junction bases unmatched: 11. The CDR3 has 17 residues. CDR1 is SEHNR, CDR2 FQNEAQ, per germline (reference sequence).

The gene calls are TRBV2 and TRBJ2-5; D remains unclear. The CDR3 sequence is 14 residues long. Germline CDR1 and CDR2: SNHLY and FYNNEI. Trimming removed 6 bases at V and 2 bases at J, with 13 bases between. CDR3 DNA: TGTGCCAGCAGGGAACTTACACAGCAAGAGACCCAGTACTTC. Residues: CASRELTQQETQYF.

The V call is TRBV10-2, the J call TRBJ1-5, with D perhaps TRBD1 (6 bases). Germline CDR1 and CDR2: WSHSY and SAAADI. Trimming left V 5 bases short and J 0 bases short, with 11 bases between. The CDR3 is 15 residues long. CDR3 DNA sequence: TGCGCCAGCAGTTACGGGGGCTATAGCAATCAGCCCCAGCATTTT. The encoded protein is CASSYGGYSNQPQHF.

The V call is TRBV10-1, the J call TRBJ2-3; 10 nucleotides align to TRBD2. Germline V gene sequence: CDR1 WNHNN, CDR2 SYGVQD (reference sequence). Trimming removed 7 bases from V and 6 bases from J; junction bases left unmatched: 19. This CDR3 region has 18 residues. CDR3 residues: CASILGLAAPKGVDTQYF. The CDR3 nucleotides are TGCGCCAGCATTCTCGGACTAGCGGCACCGAAAGGGGTGGATACGCAGTATTTT.

The CDR3 is CASRSFSGESYNEQFF. The CDR3 bases are TGCGCCAGCAGATCTTTTAGCGGAGAGTCCTACAATGAGCAGTTCTTC. The chain joins TRBV5-1 to TRBJ2-1; weak D call: TRBD2 (6 bases). From germline, CDR1 is SGHRS and CDR2 YFSETQ. V was cut by 5 bases and J by 1 base, with 16 bases left in between. There are 16 residues in the CDR3.

The genes are TRBV7-8 and TRBJ2-3, with TRBD2 matching 12 bases. This CDR3 has 18 residues. V gave up 3 bases and J gave up 0 bases; unmatched junction bases: 7. The V gene's germline CDR1 is SGHVS and CDR2 FQNEAQ. The CDR3 DNA reads as TGTGCCAGCAGCTTTCCGACTAGCGGGAGAGGGAGCACAGATACGCAGTATTTT. Protein product: CASSFPTSGRGSTDTQYF.

In this sample, this clone turned up once. In DNA form, the CDR3 reads TGTGCCTCCGGACAGGGGGGTTCTGAAAAACTGTTTTTT. Translated, it gives CASGQGGSEKLFF. The chain uses TRBV30 and TRBJ1-4; 10 bases align to TRBD1. Trimming at V came to 7 bases and at J to 7 bases, leaving 6 bases not matched to a gene. CDR1 and CDR2 (germline): GTSNPN, SVGIG (reference sequence). This CDR3 region has 13 residues.

To note about this clone: The same CDR3 can be traced to other DNA sequences in this sample. The chain combines TRBV4-1 with TRBJ1-1, with D uncertain. Germline V gene sequence: CDR1 MGHRA, CDR2 YSYEKL. The V end was cut by 1 base, the J end by 4 bases, with 7 bases between. This CDR3 has 13 residues. The CDR3 bases are TGCGCCAGCAGCCAAGTGAGAGGCACTGAAGCTTTCTTT. Translated: CASSQVRGTEAFF.

The rearrangement joins TRBV5-1 to TRBJ2-1, with 10 bases matching TRBD2. Germline CDR1 is SGHRS and CDR2 is YFSETQ. Trimming cost V 0 bases and J 4 bases; bases outside gene matches: 10. CDR3 size: 18 residues. In DNA form, the CDR3 reads TGCGCCAGCAGCTTGGCACACTTGGGGACTAGCGTATACAATGAGCAGTTCTTC. It translates to CASSLAHLGTSVYNEQFF.

V usage is TRBV5-5 and J usage is TRBJ2-5, with D maybe TRBD2 (5 bases). The CDR3 has 14 residues. V lost 5 bases and J lost 2, with 13 bases in between. CDR1 and CDR2 from the germline V gene are SGHKS and YYEKEE (reference sequence). CDR3 in DNA: TGTGCCAGCAGTGGGAGTGCGCTACAAGAGACCCAGTACTTC. Its protein product is CASSGSALQETQYF. Complete variable domain (other parts from reference TRBV5-5 and TRBJ2-5): DAGVTQSPTHLIKTRGQQVTLRCSPISGHKSVSWYQQVLGQGPQFIFQYYEKEERGRGNFPDRFSARQFPNYSSELNVNALLLGDSALYLCASSGSALQETQYFGPGTRLLVL.

The chain joins TRBV27 to TRBJ1-4, with D perhaps matching TRBD1 (6 bases). The CDR3 loop spans 15 amino acids. Germline loops: CDR1 MNHEY, CDR2 SMNVEV (reference sequence). The ends were cut back, 4 bases at V and 3 bases at J, with 12 bases in the middle. CDR3 in DNA: TGTGCCAGCAGTTATATCAGGGGATCTAATGAAAAACTGTTTTTT. Translation: CASSYIRGSNEKLFF. Based on the CDR3 plus reference TRBV27 and TRBJ1-4, the full variable domain is EAQVTQNPRYLITVTGKKLTVTCSQNMNHEYMSWYRQDPGLGLRQIYYSMNVEVTDKGDVPEGYKVSRKEKRNFPLILESPSPNQTSLYFCASSYIRGSNEKLFFGSGTQLSVL.

This clone was picked up a small number of times. This chain links TRBV25-1 with TRBJ2-1; 7 bases are a match to TRBD1. Looked up from germline, CDR1 is MGHDK and CDR2 is SYGVNS. This CDR3 contains 14 residues. The trim removed 7 bases at V and 6 bases at J, leaving 9 bases unmatched. The CDR3 DNA is TGTGCCAGCATCGGGCAGGGGGTTAGCAATGAGCAGTTCTTC. Amino acid sequence: CASIGQGVSNEQFF. The entire variable domain, with the rest obtained from reference TRBV25-1 and TRBJ2-1, is as follows: EADIYQTPRYLVIGTGKKITLECSQTMGHDKMYWYQQDPGMELHLIHYSYGVNSTEKGDLSSESTVSRIRTEHFPLTLESARPSHTSQYLCASIGQGVSNEQFFGPGTRLTVL.

The chain has TRBV18 and TRBJ2-7; 10 nucleotides align to TRBD2. With V trimmed by 2 bases and J by 6 bases, 4 bases remained unmatched. The germline V gene encodes CDR1 KGHSH and CDR2 LQKENI. The CDR3 extends over 14 amino acids. The CDR3 loop reads CASSPTGTSVEQYF. DNA for the CDR3: TGTGCCAGCTCACCAACAGGGACTAGCGTCGAGCAGTACTTC.

The chain has TRBV10-2 and TRBJ2-1; 11 bases are shared with TRBD2. The J segment lost 5 bases and the V segment lost 5 bases, leaving 2 bases of the junction unmatched. This CDR3 is built from 14 residues. Germline CDR1 WSHSY, CDR2 SAAADI. The CDR3 region has the DNA TGCGCCAGCAGTATAGCGGGAGGGAACAATGAGCAGTTCTTC. It yields the protein CASSIAGGNNEQFF.

On this clone: Other nucleotide sequences in the sample specify the same CDR3. The chain is built from TRBV6-5 and TRBJ2-3; TRBD2 matches at 12 bases. Trimming removed 6 bases from V and 3 bases from J; junction bases left unmatched: 4. The CDR3 has 15 amino acids. Per germline, CDR1 MNHEY and CDR2 SVGAGI. The CDR3 is CASSHGTSGTDTQYF. The DNA of the CDR3 is TGTGCCAGCAGCCACGGGACTAGCGGGACAGATACGCAGTATTTT.

The chain couples TRBV5-1 to TRBJ2-1; D gene uncertain. Between the trimmed V and J ends, which lost 4 bases and 5 bases, there was a span of 10 bases. The CDR3 length is 13 residues. Germline V gene data show CDR1 as SGHRS and CDR2 as YFSETQ. The CDR3 sequence: CASSLDPNNEQFF. The CDR3 DNA sequence: TGCGCCAGCAGCCTGGACCCGAACAATGAGCAGTTCTTC.

For this clone: At one end, the junction sequence differs from germline, possibly due to a read error. J is TRBJ2-1 and V is TRBV7-7; TRBD1 might be the D (5 bases). CDR3 length: 16 residues. Looked up from germline, CDR1 is SSHAT and CDR2 is FNYEAQ (reference sequence). The CDR3 protein is CASSPKGRVSYNEQFF. The CDR3 DNA reads as TGTGCTAGCAGCCCAAAGGGGCGCGTCTCCTACAATGAGCAGTTCTTC.

The chain recombines TRBV28 with TRBJ1-2, with TRBD1 matching 8 bases. Looked up from germline, CDR1 is MDHEN and CDR2 is SYDVKM. Germline trimming cut 5 bases from V and 0 bases from J; bases unmatched to any gene: 2. The CDR3 contains 14 residues. CDR3: CASSATGANYGYTF. Here the CDR3 DNA reads TGTGCCAGCAGTGCGACAGGGGCTAACTATGGCTACACCTTC.

V and J are TRBV27 and TRBJ2-7; maybe TRBD1 (6 bases). Germline V lookup: CDR1 MNHEY, CDR2 SMNVEV (reference sequence). Trimming took off 6 bases at V and 1 base at J, with 13 bases between the two ends. This CDR3 spans 14 amino acids. CDR3 DNA: TGTGCCAGCAGGAATGGACAGATATCCTACGAGCAGTACTTC. This sequence encodes CASRNGQISYEQYF.

The chain couples TRBV10-3 to TRBJ1-3; tentative D call: TRBD1 (6 bases). Deletions cut 10 bases from V and 2 bases from J, with 15 bases between. The CDR3 has 14 amino acids. Germline lookup yields CDR1 ENHRY and CDR2 SYGVKD. The CDR3 DNA follows: TGTGCCACTAAGGGGGAGGGACCTGGAAACACCATATATTTT. The encoded protein is CATKGEGPGNTIYF.

This clone was recorded once. The chain couples TRBV27 to TRBJ1-5, with a weak D call TRBD1 (5 bases). Germline CDR1 MNHEY, CDR2 SMNVEV (reference sequence). The V and J ends lost 2 bases and 6 bases respectively, with 8 bases between them. This CDR3 has 13 residues. CDR3 coding DNA: TGTGCCAGCAGTTTAGAGGGGAGTCAGCCCCAGCATTTT. It encodes CASSLEGSQPQHF.

This clone has a single count. This CDR3 is CAISLAGGYEQYF. CDR3 bases: TGTGCCATCAGTCTAGCGGGAGGCTACGAGCAGTACTTC. The chain links TRBV10-3 to TRBJ2-7, with 11 bases fitting TRBD2. Germline trimming cut 5 bases from V and 3 bases from J; bases unmatched to any gene: 0. This CDR3 spans 13 amino acids. The germline gives CDR1 ENHRY, CDR2 SYGVKD.

Of note for this clone: The sample has other DNA sequences that encode this CDR3 too. The chain employs TRBV4-1 and TRBJ2-7; D is unresolved. Germline V lookup: CDR1 MGHRA, CDR2 YSYEKL. There are 14 residues in the CDR3. Trimming cost V 1 base and J 0 bases, with 7 bases left between them. The CDR3 loop is CASSQVAGSYEQYF. The DNA of the CDR3 is TGCGCCAGCAGCCAAGTGGCTGGCTCCTACGAGCAGTACTTC.

The chain joins TRBV7-2 to TRBJ1-2, with a weak D call TRBD1 (5 bases). Trimming shortened V by 3 bases and J by 2 bases, and 19 bases separated the two germline ends. Per germline, CDR1 SGHTA and CDR2 FQGNSA. The CDR3 has 17 amino acids. The CDR3 spells CASSLGQGRVSNYGYTF. The DNA of the CDR3 is TGTGCCAGCAGCTTGGGGCAGGGAAGGGTTTCGAACTATGGCTACACCTTC.

The genes are TRBV11-3 and TRBJ2-1, with TRBD1 matching 7 bases. CDR3 length equals 15 residues. Germline trimming cut 5 bases from V and 7 bases from J; bases unmatched to any gene: 11. Germline values: CDR1 SGHNT, CDR2 YENEEA. The CDR3 DNA reads as TGTGCCAGCAGCCCAGGGACAGCCTTGTGGAATGAGCAGTTCTTC. The encoded protein is CASSPGTALWNEQFF.

The rearrangement joins TRBV5-1 to TRBJ2-1; 8 positions agree with TRBD1. Germline CDR1 and CDR2: SGHRS and YFSETQ. V shed 7 bases and J 4 bases; nucleotides not matched to a gene: 10. This CDR3 has 15 residues. The CDR3 loop is CASGQGASFYNEQFF. The CDR3 nucleotides read TGCGCCAGCGGACAGGGAGCAAGCTTTTACAATGAGCAGTTCTTC. The variable domain in full, completed from reference TRBV5-1 and TRBJ2-1, reads KAGVTQTPRYLIKTRGQQVTLSCSPISGHRSVSWYQQTPGQGLQFLFEYFSETQRNKGNFPGRFSGRQFSNSRSEMNVSTLELGDSALYLCASGQGASFYNEQFFGPGTRLTVL.

The J gene is TRBJ2-5, the V gene TRBV5-6; D ambiguous. CDR3 length: 14 amino acids. Germline CDR1 reads SGHDT; CDR2 reads YYEEEE. V lost 2 bases and J 5 bases, leaving 13 bases between the germline ends. DNA of the CDR3: TGTGCCAGCAGCTTCCGGCTAGTTGGTGAGACCCAGTACTTC. Translation gives CASSFRLVGETQYF. The full variable domain, completed using reference TRBV5-6 and TRBJ2-5, is DAGVTQSPTHLIKTRGQQVTLRCSPKSGHDTVSWYQQALGQGPQFIFQYYEEEERQRGNFPDRFSGHQFPNYSSELNVNALLLGDSALYLCASSFRLVGETQYFGPGTRLLVL.